Presented here are 30 T cell receptor beta chains from one specimen sequenced in a study of radiotherapy plus CTLA-4 blockade in lung cancer. The assay was immunoSEQ multiplex PCR, and TCRdb's table has in-frame clones only and misses some. The sample lists about 87,000 clones, 85% to 90% occurring once. Sample: peripheral blood, taken from a patient treated with radiotherapy plus ipilimumab. These receptors originate from a human donor with non-small cell lung cancer that progressed on radiotherapy plus ipilimumab.

This rearrangement joins TRBV7-2 to TRBJ2-7; 9 bases line up with TRBD1. After removal of 5 bases from V and 4 bases from J, the junction contained 9 bases not matched to a gene. Germline V CDR1 and CDR2: SGHTA, FQGNSA. The CDR3 sequence is 15 residues long. The CDR3 bases are TGTGCCAGCAGCCCGAGGACAGGGGTAGGATACGAGCAGTACTTC. Residues: CASSPRTGVGYEQYF.

Turning to this clone: The sample has other DNA sequences that encode this CDR3 too. This rearrangement joins TRBV30 to TRBJ1-4, with D possibly matching TRBD1 (5 bases). Trimming left V 0 bases short and J 8 bases short, with 13 bases between. The germline CDR1 and CDR2 sequences are GTSNPN and SVGIG (reference sequence). This CDR3 comprises 14 residues. The CDR3 region is CAWSVRGAGEKLFF. Here the CDR3 DNA reads TGTGCCTGGAGTGTACGAGGGGCGGGAGAAAAACTGTTTTTT.

This clone has just a few counts. V and J are TRBV11-2 and TRBJ2-7, with 9 bases identical to TRBD2. Germline V gene lookup returns CDR1 SGHAT and CDR2 FQNNGV. This CDR3 contains 15 residues. Unmatched junction bases numbered 4, after V lost 0 bases and J lost 4 bases. Here the CDR3 reads CASSLEAGGIYEQYF. CDR3 sequence (DNA): TGTGCCAGCAGCTTAGAGGCGGGAGGGATATACGAGCAGTACTTC.

The chain couples TRBV18 to TRBJ1-2; possibly TRBD1 for D (6 bases). This CDR3 contains 13 residues. V lost 0 bases to trimming and J lost 8 bases, with 10 bases between them. Germline lookup yields CDR1 KGHSH and CDR2 LQKENI. CDR3 in amino acids: CASSPPLGGGYTF. DNA for the CDR3: TGTGCCAGCTCACCACCCCTTGGGGGCGGCTACACCTTC.

The gene calls are TRBV19 and TRBJ1-1; 8 bases agree with TRBD1. The germline gives CDR1 LNHDA, CDR2 SQIVND (reference sequence). CDR3 length equals 15 residues. The junction had 10 bases not matched to a gene; V was cut back by 4 bases and J by 6 bases. The CDR3 DNA sequence: TGTGCCAGTAGTACCCAAACCGGGACAGGATCTGAAGCTTTCTTT. Translating gives CASSTQTGTGSEAFF.

The chain carries TRBV4-1 and TRBJ1-5; maybe TRBD1 (6 bases). The CDR3 has 17 amino acids. Germline V gene sequence: CDR1 MGHRA, CDR2 YSYEKL. The ends were cut back, 0 bases at V and 0 bases at J, with 12 bases in the middle. Here the CDR3 DNA reads TGCGCCAGCAGCCAAGAGGGGACATTTTATAGCAATCAGCCCCAGCATTTT. Its protein product is CASSQEGTFYSNQPQHF.

The CDR3 reads CASSMGLGRFSSGANVLTF. The CDR3 DNA sequence: TGTGCCAGTAGTATGGGCCTGGGGAGATTCAGCTCTGGGGCCAACGTCCTGACTTTC. The V call is TRBV19, the J call TRBJ2-6; a possible D gene is TRBD2 (5 bases). The CDR3 totals 19 residues. The V end lost 3 bases, the J end lost 0 bases, and 18 bases lay between the germline ends. Germline V lookup: CDR1 LNHDA, CDR2 SQIVND (reference sequence).

This rearrangement joins TRBV7-8 to TRBJ1-2; D possibly corresponds to TRBD1 (6 bases). The CDR3 has 15 residues. Trimming shortened V by 7 bases and J by 5 bases, and 20 bases separated the two germline ends. Germline CDR1 and CDR2: SGHVS and FQNEAQ. CDR3 DNA: TGTGCCAGCACCCCAGGAGCGGGGGCGGGTTATGGCTACACCTTC. This codes for CASTPGAGAGYGYTF.

This clone was counted a single time. The chain has TRBV15 and TRBJ2-3; the D is unclear. The CDR3 runs to 13 residues. V lost 0 bases and J 4 bases, leaving 5 bases between the germline ends. From germline, CDR1 is LNHNV and CDR2 YYDKDF (reference sequence). CDR3 sequence reads: CATSRDLPDTQYF. The DNA for the CDR3 is TGTGCCACCAGCAGAGATCTTCCAGATACGCAGTATTTT.

The rearrangement joins TRBV5-1 to TRBJ1-2; 7 bases line up with TRBD1. CDR3 length equals 13 residues. CDR1 and CDR2 from the germline V gene are SGHRS and YFSETQ. V was pared by 3 bases and J by 10 bases, with 9 bases of the junction left unmatched. The CDR3 DNA sequence: TGCGCCAGCAGCTCCGGGACAGCCCTTCACTACACCTTC. This codes for CASSSGTALHYTF.

The rearrangement links TRBV6-5 to TRBJ2-7; tentatively, D is TRBD2 (6 bases). V was trimmed by 4 bases and J by 6 bases, leaving 16 bases between them. Per the germline V gene, CDR1 is MNHEY and CDR2 is SVGAGI. There are 14 residues in the CDR3. The DNA for the CDR3 is TGTGCCAGCAGTTTATTCGGGGGTTCCGGCGAGCAGTACTTC. Protein: CASSLFGGSGEQYF.

V and J are TRBV28 and TRBJ2-5; possibly TRBD1 for D (5 bases). Trimming pared 8 bases from V and 7 bases from J, leaving 20 bases between. CDR1 and CDR2 from the germline V gene are MDHEN and SYDVKM. The CDR3 has 14 residues. The CDR3 DNA follows: TGTGCCAGCCTAAGTAGGGGTTCTCAGGGGACCCAGTACTTC. This gives the protein CASLSRGSQGTQYF.

The V gene is TRBV4-1, the J gene TRBJ1-2; D might be TRBD1 (5 bases). The CDR3 runs 16 residues. Looked up from germline, CDR1 is MGHRA and CDR2 is YSYEKL. Deletions cut 0 bases from V and 7 bases from J, with 18 bases between. The CDR3 DNA sequence: TGCGCCAGCAGCCAAGATCCTATTCGGGGGGTCGCTGGCTACACCTTC. Translated: CASSQDPIRGVAGYTF.

This chain's CDR3 is CASSRNRGLVTGELFF. As DNA, the CDR3 is TGTGCCAGCAGCCGAAACAGGGGGCTAGTCACCGGGGAGCTGTTTTTT. The gene calls are TRBV5-5 and TRBJ2-2, with 9 nucleotides matching TRBD1. The ends lost 4 bases at V and 4 bases at J; junction bases unmatched: 8. CDR1 is SGHKS, CDR2 YYEKEE, per germline (reference sequence). There are 16 residues in the CDR3.

The V and J genes are TRBV27 and TRBJ2-3, with D tentatively TRBD2 (6 bases). Trimming cost V 2 bases and J 0 bases, with 18 bases left between them. CDR1 MNHEY and CDR2 SMNVEV come from the germline V gene (reference sequence). This CDR3 has 18 amino acids. The CDR3 loop is CASSLSLASPSSTDTQYF. The CDR3 coding sequence is TGTGCCAGCAGTTTAAGCCTAGCGTCCCCTTCTAGCACAGATACGCAGTATTTT.

The chain links TRBV6-5 to TRBJ1-2; the D is unclear. V was pared by 2 bases and J by 1 base, with 8 bases between. Germline CDR1 is MNHEY and CDR2 is SVGAGI. The CDR3 sequence is 14 residues long. This CDR3 is CASSYGLDNYGYTF. CDR3 coding DNA: TGTGCCAGCAGTTACGGGTTGGATAACTATGGCTACACCTTC.

In DNA form, the CDR3 reads TGTGCCAGCAGTGAAAGGATTCGGGACACCATATATTTT. Amino acids: CASSERIRDTIYF. The chain carries TRBV6-1 and TRBJ1-3; D unresolved. Germline CDR1 reads MNHNS; CDR2 reads SASEGT. V was pared by 2 bases and J by 8 bases, with 10 bases between. This CDR3 has 13 amino acids.

This clone has a handful of counts. The chain couples TRBV10-3 to TRBJ1-1, with D possibly matching TRBD1 (5 bases). The V end lost 10 bases, the J end lost 4 bases, and 19 bases lay between the germline ends. This CDR3 is 14 amino acids long. Germline V gene data show CDR1 as ENHRY and CDR2 as SYGVKD. The CDR3 reads CASGPGSMGTEAFF. CDR3 nucleotides: TGTGCCAGCGGACCAGGGAGCATGGGCACTGAAGCTTTCTTT.

This rearrangement joins TRBV27 to TRBJ1-2; a possible D gene is TRBD1 (6 bases). Trimming took 7 bases from V and 4 from J, leaving 13 bases between them. CDR1 and CDR2 from the germline V gene are MNHEY and SMNVEV (reference sequence). This CDR3 is built from 13 residues. CDR3 bases: TGTGCCAGCATGGGGATCAGGGGCTATGGCTACACCTTC. Amino acids: CASMGIRGYGYTF.

This chain connects TRBV14 to TRBJ2-7; D not resolved. From germline, CDR1 is SGHDN and CDR2 FVKESK. The CDR3 covers 12 residues. Trimming took 4 bases from V and 10 from J, leaving 14 bases between them. DNA of the CDR3: TGTGCCAGCAGCCCGGCTCACACGACACAGTACTTC. Encoded protein: CASSPAHTTQYF. Filled out from reference TRBV14 and TRBJ2-7, the complete variable domain reads EAGVTQFPSHSVIEKGQTVTLRCDPISGHDNLYWYRRVMGKEIKFLLHFVKESKQDESGMPNNRFLAERTGGTYSTLKVQPAELEDSGVYFCASSPAHTTQYFGPGTRLTVT.

The V and J genes are TRBV5-1 and TRBJ2-2; either TRBD1 or TRBD2 may fit D (5 bases each). This CDR3 is 15 amino acids long. The germline V gene has CDR1 SGHRS and CDR2 YFSETQ. V was cut by 6 bases and J by 1 base, with 13 bases left in between. This CDR3 reads CASTPGTRNTGELFF. The CDR3 coding sequence is TGCGCCAGCACCCCCGGGACCCGGAACACCGGGGAGCTGTTTTTT.

The chain has TRBV7-3 and TRBJ2-1, with D maybe TRBD2 (5 bases). Between the trimmed V and J ends, which lost 1 base and 7 bases, there was a span of 14 bases. The CDR3 contains 15 residues. CDR1 SGHTA and CDR2 FQGTGA come from the germline V gene. The CDR3 here is CASSLSSSPGNEQFF. The CDR3 nucleotides read TGTGCCAGCAGCTTAAGCTCTAGCCCTGGGAATGAGCAGTTCTTC.

This chain uses TRBV7-2 with TRBJ1-5; TRBD1 aligns across 9 bases. CDR1 and CDR2 from the germline V gene are SGHTA and FQGNSA. This CDR3 has 17 amino acids. V gave up 4 bases and J gave up 6 bases; unmatched junction bases: 13. The CDR3 region is CASSSETGTGTSQPQHF. In nucleotides, the CDR3 is TGTGCCAGCAGCTCCGAGACCGGGACAGGGACCTCTCAGCCCCAGCATTTT.

This clone was seen a few times. The chain links TRBV19 to TRBJ1-2; unclear D gene. The CDR3 is 13 amino acids. In germline, CDR1 is LNHDA, CDR2 SQIVND (reference sequence). The V and J ends lost 5 bases and 2 bases respectively, with 9 bases between them. CDR3 residues: CASSVVRNYGYTF. The CDR3 DNA reads TGTGCCAGTAGTGTGGTCAGGAACTATGGCTACACCTTC.

This chain connects TRBV28 to TRBJ2-7; D unresolved. The V end lost 3 bases, the J end lost 5 bases, and 8 bases lay between the germline ends. The CDR3 covers 12 residues. Germline-derived CDR1 and CDR2 are MDHEN and SYDVKM. The CDR3 DNA sequence: TGTGCCAGCAGTTTCCTCTATAACGAGCAGTACTTC. Protein product: CASSFLYNEQYF.

This chain uses TRBV19 with TRBJ1-5, with D perhaps TRBD1 (5 bases). CDR3 length: 15 residues. V lost 5 bases and J 5 bases, leaving 16 bases between the germline ends. CDR1 LNHDA and CDR2 SQIVND come from the germline V gene (reference sequence). CDR3 sequence reads: CASSPSLGGDQPQHF. The CDR3 coding sequence is TGTGCCAGTAGTCCCTCTCTGGGGGGGGATCAGCCCCAGCATTTT.

The V call is TRBV9, the J call TRBJ2-7; 7 nucleotides agree with TRBD1. The junction had 7 bases not matched to a gene; V was cut back by 0 bases and J by 4 bases. The CDR3 extends over 15 amino acids. CDR1 SGDLS and CDR2 YYNGEE come from the germline V gene. CDR3 DNA sequence: TGTGCCAGCAGCGTAGGGGCAGGGGGAGCATACGAGCAGTACTTC. Protein product: CASSVGAGGAYEQYF.

The chain is built from TRBV28 and TRBJ2-7; weak D call: TRBD2 (5 bases). Trimming took off 9 bases at V and 0 bases at J, with 18 bases between the two ends. The CDR3 covers 15 residues. CDR1 is MDHEN and CDR2 is SYDVKM in the germline V gene. The CDR3 DNA reads TGTGCCAGTGACGCGGGCGCCAGCTTCTCCTACGAGCAGTACTTC. This sequence encodes CASDAGASFSYEQYF. The full variable domain, in which reference TRBV28 and TRBJ2-7 provide the parts outside the CDR3, is DVKVTQSSRYLVKRTGEKVFLECVQDMDHENMFWYRQDPGLGLRLIYFSYDVKMKEKGDIPEGYSVSREKKERFSLILESASTNQTSMYLCASDAGASFSYEQYFGPGTRLTVT.

The CDR3 region is CASRVGGLNTEAFF. In nucleotides, the CDR3 is TGTGCCAGCAGGGTTGGCGGTCTGAACACTGAAGCTTTCTTT. The chain links TRBV14 to TRBJ1-1, with D hard to call. The V gene lost 6 bases and the J gene lost 0 bases, with 11 bases spanning the gap. The CDR3 contains 14 residues. Germline CDR1 SGHDN, CDR2 FVKESK.

The rearrangement links TRBV27 to TRBJ2-7, with 8 bases lining up with TRBD1. There are 15 residues in the CDR3. Per germline, CDR1 MNHEY and CDR2 SMNVEV (reference sequence). The V segment lost 5 bases and the J segment 0 bases; nucleotides outside the gene matches: 6. The CDR3 sequence: CASSPQTGGSYEQYF. In DNA, the CDR3 is TGTGCCAGCAGTCCACAAACAGGGGGCTCCTACGAGCAGTACTTC.